One and the same sample provided the 9 T cell receptor beta chains below, sequenced in a study of T cells in Graves' hyperthyroidism and ophthalmopathy. Amplified TCR beta CDR3 regions came from RNA transcripts. The TCR CDR3 first-round RT-PCR relied on the HTBI primer set. TCRdb re-called the multiplex PCR reads with MiXCR, one entry per CDR3 protein. This table has hundreds of thousands of distinct CDR3 sequences, roughly 14% appearing once. The specimen sequenced was blood. Every receptor here comes from a woman in her thirties with Graves' hyperthyroidism that later progressed to Graves' ophthalmopathy.

With regard to this clonotype: This may come from a read error, since a much larger clone is one base off. This chain connects TRBV24-1 to TRBJ1-3; maybe TRBD1 (5 bases). Germline lookup yields CDR1 KGHDR and CDR2 SFDVKD. The CDR3 is 13 residues long. In DNA, the CDR3 is TGTGCCACCCAGGGCATCAATAGAAACATCATATATTTT. It yields the protein CATQGINRNIIYF.

This clonotype has a handful of counts. The chain joins TRBV7-2 to TRBJ2-7, with 11 nucleotides matching TRBD2. This CDR3 has 15 amino acids. Trimming cost V 2 bases and J 5 bases; bases outside gene matches: 5. In germline, CDR1 is SGHTA, CDR2 FQGNSA. The CDR3 DNA follows: TGTGCCAGCAGCTTACGTGTAGCGGGAGGGGACGAGCAGTACTTC. Its protein is CASSLRVAGGDEQYF. Variable domain in full (rest from reference TRBV7-2 and TRBJ2-7): GAGVSQSPSNKVTEKGKDVELRCDPISGHTALYWYRQSLGQGLEFLIYFQGNSAPDKSGLPSDRFSAERTGGSVSTLTIQRTQQEDSAVYLCASSLRVAGGDEQYFGPGTRLTVT.

This clonotype was observed at least ten times. The V call is TRBV19, the J call TRBJ2-5; 12 nucleotides align to TRBD2. The CDR3 totals 14 residues. Germline-derived CDR1 and CDR2 are LNHDA and SQIVND (reference sequence). Unmatched junction bases numbered 6, after V lost 6 bases and J lost 7 bases. The CDR3 DNA sequence: TGTGCCAGTAGGCACCCGGGACTAGCGGGGACCCAGTACTTC. It encodes CASRHPGLAGTQYF. The whole variable domain, filled in from reference TRBV19 and TRBJ2-5, reads DGGITQSPKYLFRKEGQNVTLSCEQNLNHDAMYWYRQDPGQGLRLIYYSQIVNDFQKGDIAEGYSVSREKKESFPLTVTSAQKNPTAFYLCASRHPGLAGTQYFGPGTRLLVL.

This clonotype was seen many times. The V call is TRBV7-9, the J call TRBJ1-1; D gene unclear. Trimming left V 0 bases short and J 11 bases short, with 7 bases between. Germline assignment: CDR1 SEHNR and CDR2 FQNEAQ (reference sequence). The CDR3 has 11 amino acids. Written as DNA, the CDR3 is TGTGCCAGCAGCTTAGCGTATTGGGCTTTCTTT. Translated: CASSLAYWAFF.

This clonotype was detected ten times or more. The chain carries TRBV11-3 and TRBJ2-6; D is uncertain. The germline gives CDR1 SGHNT, CDR2 YENEEA. The CDR3 is 14 residues long. V dropped 6 bases and J dropped 2 bases, with 8 bases sitting between them. The chain's CDR3 is CASSAGPGANVLTF. The CDR3 DNA follows: TGTGCCAGCAGTGCTGGGCCTGGGGCCAACGTCCTGACTTTC.

The rearrangement joins TRBV4-1 to TRBJ2-7, with 7 bases matching TRBD1. V shed 1 base and J 1 base; nucleotides not matched to a gene: 16. The CDR3 runs to 19 residues. Germline CDR1 reads MGHRA; CDR2 reads YSYEKL. The CDR3 reads CASSQVPPLFGTVSYEQYF. DNA for the CDR3: TGCGCCAGCAGCCAAGTCCCCCCCCTTTTCGGGACAGTATCCTACGAGCAGTACTTC.

This clonotype was seen at least ten times. The J gene is TRBJ2-3, the V gene TRBV14; the D is unclear. The V end lost 4 bases, the J end lost 4 bases, and 12 bases lay between the germline ends. The CDR3 contains 14 residues. Germline CDR1 is SGHDN and CDR2 is FVKESK. The CDR3 DNA follows: TGTGCCAGCAGCCCCCGCGTAGAACCAGATACGCAGTATTTT. Its translation is CASSPRVEPDTQYF. Variable domain in full (rest from reference TRBV14 and TRBJ2-3): EAGVTQFPSHSVIEKGQTVTLRCDPISGHDNLYWYRRVMGKEIKFLLHFVKESKQDESGMPNNRFLAERTGGTYSTLKVQPAELEDSGVYFCASSPRVEPDTQYFGPGTRLTVL.

This clonotype was seen a few times. The rearrangement joins TRBV2 to TRBJ2-5; D remains unclear. The CDR3 runs to 13 residues. Trimming cost V 5 bases and J 3 bases, with 10 bases left between them. Germline values: CDR1 SNHLY, CDR2 FYNNEI. The DNA of the CDR3 is TGTGCCAGCAGTCACCCGGACGAAGAGACCCAGTACTTC. Its protein is CASSHPDEETQYF.

This clonotype was seen at least ten times. The V call is TRBV20-1, the J call TRBJ2-7; D ambiguous. Germline-derived CDR1 and CDR2 are DFQATT and SNEGSKA (reference sequence). V was clipped by 5 bases and J by 3 bases, with 11 bases between them. This CDR3 is built from 12 residues. CDR3 DNA: TGCAGTGCTGACTCCGTGGGCTACGAGCAGTACTTC. Translating gives CSADSVGYEQYF.